This T cell receptor beta chain was observed in a study of blood T cell repertoires in COVID-19. The protocol was immunoSEQ multiplex PCR, while the TCRdb copy is restricted to in-frame clones and leaves out a portion. This table holds 120,000 to 150,000 clones, about 86% found once. The CDR3 is 14 amino acids. CDR1 is LNHDA, CDR2 SQIVND, per germline (reference sequence). Trimming at V came to 6 bases and at J to 6 bases, leaving 5 bases not matched to a gene. The sequenced material came from peripheral blood. The source is a woman aged 55-69 years with acute or convalescent COVID-19. The gene calls are TRBV19 and TRBJ2-2; 9 positions match TRBD1. The CDR3 reads CASSPDRGAGELFF. In DNA, the CDR3 is TGTGCCAGTAGCCCCGACAGGGGGGCCGGGGAGCTGTTTTTT.